This entry lists 8 T cell receptor beta chains sequenced from one sample in a study of cytomegalovirus exposure and HLA in healthy donors. PCR involved 60 Vbeta and 13 Jbeta primers. This table comes from immunoSEQ multiplex PCR, and its TCRdb copy is limited to in-frame clones, with some not included. The table has about 150,000 clones, around 60% seen once. Sequenced sample: PBMCs. Receptor source: a woman aged 55-69 years in good health and CMV-seropositive.

This chain uses TRBV5-1 with TRBJ2-1; a weak D match, TRBD2 (6 bases). Trimming stripped 4 bases from V and 6 bases from J, with 17 bases between. The CDR3 consists of 15 residues. CDR1 and CDR2 (germline): SGHRS, YFSETQ. The CDR3 nucleotides are TGCGCCAGCAGCAACGGACTAATAAGCGGCAATGAGCAGTTCTTC. It is translated as CASSNGLISGNEQFF.

This clone appeared a few times. V and J are TRBV28 and TRBJ2-1; 7 bases agree with TRBD2. Germline V gene data show CDR1 as MDHEN and CDR2 as SYDVKM. The CDR3 totals 15 residues. Trimming at V came to 4 bases and at J to 2 bases, leaving 5 bases not matched to a gene. CDR3 amino acids: CASSYRLATYNEQFF. CDR3 sequence (DNA): TGTGCCAGCAGTTACAGACTAGCCACCTACAATGAGCAGTTCTTC.

This clone was picked up a small number of times. This chain connects TRBV10-1 to TRBJ2-3, with D tentatively TRBD2 (5 bases). CDR3 size: 13 residues. Germline lookup yields CDR1 WNHNN and CDR2 SYGVQD (reference sequence). V was shortened by 5 bases and J by 4 bases, with 10 bases between the two germline ends. CDR3 in amino acids: CASSRGEADTQYF. The CDR3 DNA is TGCGCCAGCAGTCGGGGAGAGGCAGATACGCAGTATTTT.

V gene TRBV30 combines with J gene TRBJ1-6; the D is unclear. The V end lost 3 bases, the J end lost 7 bases, and 13 bases lay between the germline ends. CDR3 length: 14 amino acids. Germline loops: CDR1 GTSNPN, CDR2 SVGIG (reference sequence). DNA of the CDR3: TGTGCCTGGAGGGGCCTCACAGACAATTCACCCCTCCACTTT. It yields the protein CAWRGLTDNSPLHF.

The chain uses TRBV6-6 and TRBJ1-1, with 8 bases fitting TRBD1. V trimming: 2 bases; J trimming: 5 bases; junction bases outside the gene matches: 7. Germline V CDR1 and CDR2: MNHNY, SVGAGI (reference sequence). The CDR3 totals 15 residues. CDR3 sequence (DNA): TGTGCCAGCAGTTACGAAGGACAGGGAGGGACTGAAGCTTTCTTT. Translation gives CASSYEGQGGTEAFF.

This clone was recorded a few times. V and J are TRBV10-3 and TRBJ2-2; 9 bases fit TRBD1. With 6 bases clipped from V and 3 bases from J, the junction kept 2 bases outside the gene matches. Germline V gene lookup returns CDR1 ENHRY and CDR2 SYGVKD. The CDR3 consists of 14 residues. CDR3 coding DNA: TGTGCCATCAGAACAGGGGGCGACACCGGGGAGCTGTTTTTT. It encodes CAIRTGGDTGELFF.

This clone was detected a few times. J is TRBJ1-3 and V is TRBV12-5, with D perhaps matching TRBD1 (6 bases). This CDR3 has 17 amino acids. The ends were cut back, 6 bases at V and 0 bases at J, with 18 bases in the middle. CDR1 is LGHNT and CDR2 is FRNRAP in the germline V gene. The CDR3 DNA sequence: TGTGCTAGTGGCTTGCTAAGTGGGGGCACCTCTGGAAACACCATATATTTT. Its protein is CASGLLSGGTSGNTIYF.

This clone turned up a few times. The V gene is TRBV7-9, the J gene TRBJ2-7, with 14 bases aligning to TRBD2. The germline gives CDR1 SEHNR, CDR2 FQNEAQ (reference sequence). Trimming cost V 1 base and J 6 bases; bases outside gene matches: 11. This CDR3 is 18 amino acids long. CDR3 in DNA: TGTGCCAGCAGCTTAGGTTTAGGGACTAGCGGGAGAATAGGCGAGCAGTACTTC. It yields the protein CASSLGLGTSGRIGEQYF.